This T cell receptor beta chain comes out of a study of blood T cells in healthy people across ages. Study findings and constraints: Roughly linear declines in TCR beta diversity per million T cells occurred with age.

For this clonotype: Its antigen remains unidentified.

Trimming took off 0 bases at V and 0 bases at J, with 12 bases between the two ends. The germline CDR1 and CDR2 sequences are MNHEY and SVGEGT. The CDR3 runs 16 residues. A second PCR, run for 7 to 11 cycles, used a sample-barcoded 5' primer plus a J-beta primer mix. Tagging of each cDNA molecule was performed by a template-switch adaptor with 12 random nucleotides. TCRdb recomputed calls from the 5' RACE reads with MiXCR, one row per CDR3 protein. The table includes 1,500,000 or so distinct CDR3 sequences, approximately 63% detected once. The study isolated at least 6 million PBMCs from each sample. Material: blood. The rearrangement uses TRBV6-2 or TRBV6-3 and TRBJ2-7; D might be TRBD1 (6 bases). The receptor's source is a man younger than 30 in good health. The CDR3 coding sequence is TGTGCCAGCAGTTACTCCCCCGTGACAGGCTCCTACGAGCAGTACTTC. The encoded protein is CASSYSPVTGSYEQYF.